Here is one TCR beta chain with its context. This entry is derived from a study of blood T cell repertoires in COVID-19. The germline V and J ends were trimmed by 5 bases and 2 bases, with 15 bases remaining between them. CDR3 length: 16 amino acids. Germline CDR1 and CDR2: MRHNA and SNTAGT. The protocol was immunoSEQ multiplex PCR, while the TCRdb copy is restricted to in-frame clones and leaves out a portion. The table shows some 150,000 clones, with nearly 80% occurring only once. The sequence derives from a man at least 80 years old with acute or convalescent COVID-19. This chain joins TRBV6-4 and TRBJ2-2, with D tentatively TRBD2 (6 bases). The sequencing sample was made of peripheral blood. CDR3 coding DNA: TGTGCCAGCAGTCAATCGGGACTTCCCAACACCGGGGAGCTGTTTTTT. Its translation: CASSQSGLPNTGELFF.